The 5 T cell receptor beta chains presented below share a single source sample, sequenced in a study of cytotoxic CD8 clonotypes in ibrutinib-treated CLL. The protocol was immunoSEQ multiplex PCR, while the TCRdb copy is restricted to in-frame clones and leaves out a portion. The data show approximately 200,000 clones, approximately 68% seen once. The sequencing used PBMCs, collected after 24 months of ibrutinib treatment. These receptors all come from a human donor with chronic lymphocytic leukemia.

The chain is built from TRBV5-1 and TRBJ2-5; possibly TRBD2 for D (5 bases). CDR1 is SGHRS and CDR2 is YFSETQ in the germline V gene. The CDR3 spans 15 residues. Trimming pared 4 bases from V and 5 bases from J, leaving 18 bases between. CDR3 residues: CASSLAGRPGETQYF. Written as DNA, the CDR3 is TGCGCCAGCAGCCTGGCTGGGCGCCCGGGGGAGACCCAGTACTTC. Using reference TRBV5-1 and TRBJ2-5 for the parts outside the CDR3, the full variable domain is KAGVTQTPRYLIKTRGQQVTLSCSPISGHRSVSWYQQTPGQGLQFLFEYFSETQRNKGNFPGRFSGRQFSNSRSEMNVSTLELGDSALYLCASSLAGRPGETQYFGPGTRLLVL.

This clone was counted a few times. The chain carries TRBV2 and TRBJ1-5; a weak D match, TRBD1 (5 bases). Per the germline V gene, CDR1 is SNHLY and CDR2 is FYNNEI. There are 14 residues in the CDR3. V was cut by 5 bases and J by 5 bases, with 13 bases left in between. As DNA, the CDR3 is TGTGCCAGCAGTAGTCAGGGTTTGGATCAGCCCCAGCATTTT. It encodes CASSSQGLDQPQHF.

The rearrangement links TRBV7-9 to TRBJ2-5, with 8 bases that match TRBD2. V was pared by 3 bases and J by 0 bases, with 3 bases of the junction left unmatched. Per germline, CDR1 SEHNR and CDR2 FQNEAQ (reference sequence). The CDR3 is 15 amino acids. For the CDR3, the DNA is TGTGCCAGCAGCTTCGGGACTAGGTACCAAGAGACCCAGTACTTC. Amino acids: CASSFGTRYQETQYF.

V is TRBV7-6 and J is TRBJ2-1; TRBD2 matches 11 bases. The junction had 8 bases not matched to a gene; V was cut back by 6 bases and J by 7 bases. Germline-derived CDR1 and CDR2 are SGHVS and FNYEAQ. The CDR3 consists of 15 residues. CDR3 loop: CASSPTSGSENEQFF. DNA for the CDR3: TGTGCCAGCAGTCCAACTAGCGGGAGCGAGAATGAGCAGTTCTTC.

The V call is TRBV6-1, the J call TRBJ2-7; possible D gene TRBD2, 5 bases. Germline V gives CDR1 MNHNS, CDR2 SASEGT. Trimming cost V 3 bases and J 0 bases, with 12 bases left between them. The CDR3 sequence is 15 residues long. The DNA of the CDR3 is TGTGCCAGCAGTGACCCTAGCTTGAGCTCCTACGAGCAGTACTTC. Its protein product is CASSDPSLSSYEQYF.